This passage covers 31 T cell receptor beta chains from one sample sequenced in a study of beta chain features in type 1 diabetes. Study-wide results and caveats: Shortening that was moderate but significant affected the TCRB CDR3s of Type 1 diabetes patients in all four CD4+ subsets.

Expressed TCRB transcripts were sequenced because the isolated RNA had all been reverse transcribed beforehand. The repertoire was sequenced with immunoSEQ multiplex PCR; TCRdb's copy has only in-frame clones and lacks some. The data hold 600,000 or so clones, with roughly 13% observed a single time. These TCRs are of unknown antigen specificity. The specimen was naive CD4+ T cells from blood. All receptors come from a man aged 18 to 30 with type 1 diabetes.

This clone turned up a few times. The chain combines TRBV18 with TRBJ2-1, with TRBD2 matching 10 bases. The V gene's germline CDR1 is KGHSH and CDR2 LQKENI. The CDR3 is 16 amino acids. Trimming cost V 6 bases and J 4 bases; bases outside gene matches: 9. The DNA of the CDR3 is TGTGCCAGCTCTCGATTAGCGGGAGGTTCGTACAATGAGCAGTTCTTC. Its protein is CASSRLAGGSYNEQFF.

This clone was observed a handful of times. This chain links TRBV7-9 with TRBJ1-2; D unclear. Germline lookup yields CDR1 SEHNR and CDR2 FQNEAQ (reference sequence). Trimming pared 2 bases from V and 10 bases from J, leaving 8 bases between. The CDR3 loop spans 11 amino acids. CDR3 nucleotide sequence: TGTGCCAGCAGCTTACTATGGGTCTACACCTTC. This codes for CASSLLWVYTF.

This chain joins TRBV6-5 and TRBJ2-7; D tentatively fits TRBD1 or TRBD2 (5 bases each). The end of the DNA fits TRBJ2-5 better, so the J call may be wrong. CDR1 and CDR2 from the germline V gene are MNHEY and SVGAGI. This CDR3 is built from 15 residues. The CDR3 sequence is CASSSLPGRVETQYF. DNA of the CDR3: TGTGCCAGCAGTTCTCTTCCGGGGCGGGTAGAGACCCAGTACTTC.

The CDR3 coding sequence is TGTGCCAGCAGTTCTGGGACAGTTCTCTACGAGCAGTACTTC. This sequence encodes CASSSGTVLYEQYF. The chain carries TRBV28 and TRBJ2-7; 7 bases align to TRBD1. Germline loops: CDR1 MDHEN, CDR2 SYDVKM. Trimming took 4 bases from V and 3 from J; bases not matched to a gene: 6. The CDR3 has 14 amino acids. Full variable domain (outside the CDR3, taken from reference TRBV28 and TRBJ2-7): DVKVTQSSRYLVKRTGEKVFLECVQDMDHENMFWYRQDPGLGLRLIYFSYDVKMKEKGDIPEGYSVSREKKERFSLILESASTNQTSMYLCASSSGTVLYEQYFGPGTRLTVT.

The sample holds a few counts of this clone. The sample contains more than one DNA sequence encoding this CDR3. The chain joins TRBV5-1 to TRBJ2-1; D ambiguous. V lost 0 bases to trimming and J lost 4 bases, with 8 bases between them. Germline assignment: CDR1 SGHRS and CDR2 YFSETQ. This CDR3 contains 14 residues. CDR3 sequence reads: CASSLGDQYNEQFF. CDR3 sequence (DNA): TGCGCCAGCAGCTTGGGCGACCAATACAATGAGCAGTTCTTC.

The chain combines TRBV5-1 with TRBJ2-2, with a possible D match to TRBD1 (6 bases). CDR3 length: 15 amino acids. CDR1 and CDR2 from the germline V gene are SGHRS and YFSETQ. V was trimmed by 5 bases and J by 3 bases, leaving 14 bases between them. As DNA, the CDR3 is TGCGCCAGCAGGTCGGTACAGGGTGACACCGGGGAGCTGTTTTTT. It encodes CASRSVQGDTGELFF. The variable domain in full, with the rest retrieved from reference TRBV5-1 and TRBJ2-2, is KAGVTQTPRYLIKTRGQQVTLSCSPISGHRSVSWYQQTPGQGLQFLFEYFSETQRNKGNFPGRFSGRQFSNSRSEMNVSTLELGDSALYLCASRSVQGDTGELFFGEGSRLTVL.

This chain links TRBV25-1 with TRBJ2-1, with 7 bases matching TRBD2. Germline V gives CDR1 MGHDK, CDR2 SYGVNS. V lost 7 bases and J lost 3; bases outside the gene matches: 3. The length of the CDR3 is 13 residues. As DNA, the CDR3 is TGTGCCAGCAAAGCGGGGCTCTACAATGAGCAGTTCTTC. This sequence encodes CASKAGLYNEQFF.

This clone was found a few times. The chain has TRBV30 and TRBJ2-1, with 11 bases identical to TRBD2. The ends lost 3 bases at V and 7 bases at J; junction bases unmatched: 8. Germline CDR1 is GTSNPN and CDR2 is SVGIG (reference sequence). The length of the CDR3 is 15 residues. In nucleotides, the CDR3 is TGTGCCTGGAGACTGGGGACTAGCGGATGGAATGAGCAGTTCTTC. Translated: CAWRLGTSGWNEQFF.

Only a few counts were recorded for this clone. V and J are TRBV19 and TRBJ1-3, with unresolved D. Trimming took off 5 bases at V and 0 bases at J, with 14 bases between the two ends. The CDR3 consists of 16 residues. Germline lookup yields CDR1 LNHDA and CDR2 SQIVND (reference sequence). CDR3 sequence: CASSRPRANSGNTIYF. CDR3 in DNA: TGTGCCAGTAGTCGCCCGCGTGCCAACTCTGGAAACACCATATATTTT.

This clone was counted once. This chain uses TRBV4-1 with TRBJ1-1, with 7 bases lining up with TRBD1. Unmatched junction bases numbered 13, after V lost 0 bases and J lost 6 bases. This CDR3 is built from 17 residues. Looked up from germline, CDR1 is MGHRA and CDR2 is YSYEKL. CDR3 loop: CASSQDQVGGDRAEAFF. CDR3 bases: TGCGCCAGCAGCCAAGATCAGGTAGGGGGCGATCGCGCTGAAGCTTTCTTT.

The chain combines TRBV7-2 with TRBJ2-5, with 7 bases fitting TRBD1. CDR3 length equals 17 residues. Per the germline V gene, CDR1 is SGHTA and CDR2 is FQGNSA. V shed 0 bases and J 2 bases; nucleotides not matched to a gene: 9. The CDR3, as DNA: TGTGCCAGCAGCTTAGCGGCTTATCCGGGACAGCAAGAGACCCAGTACTTC. As protein: CASSLAAYPGQQETQYF.

Only a few counts were recorded for this clone. Other DNA sequences in this sample translate to the same CDR3. This chain joins TRBV7-9 and TRBJ2-7, with TRBD2 matching 7 bases. Trimming took 4 bases from V and 0 from J; bases not matched to a gene: 3. The CDR3 extends over 14 amino acids. Germline values: CDR1 SEHNR, CDR2 FQNEAQ (reference sequence). CDR3 amino acids: CASSSSGISYEQYF. In DNA form, the CDR3 reads TGTGCCAGCAGCTCAAGCGGGATCTCCTACGAGCAGTACTTC.

Points on this clone: At the DNA level, this CDR3 is encoded by other sequences in the same sample as well. Here the CDR3 reads CAWSVQGDQPQHF. The CDR3 DNA reads as TGTGCCTGGAGTGTGCAGGGAGATCAGCCCCAGCATTTT. V is TRBV30 and J is TRBJ1-5; maybe TRBD1 (5 bases). The ends were cut back, 0 bases at V and 5 bases at J, with 8 bases in the middle. Germline CDR1 is GTSNPN and CDR2 is SVGIG (reference sequence). The CDR3 has 13 amino acids.

J is TRBJ2-3 and V is TRBV4-2; D gene ambiguous. Germline V gene sequence: CDR1 LGHNA, CDR2 YNFKEQ. Trimming shortened V by 1 base and J by 4 bases, and 12 bases separated the two germline ends. CDR3 length equals 15 residues. CDR3 bases: TGTGCCAGCAGCCAAGGGCAGGTCCTCTCAGATACGCAGTATTTT. Translating it yields CASSQGQVLSDTQYF.

This clone was picked up a small number of times. The chain uses TRBV11-2 and TRBJ2-7, with TRBD2 matching over 8 bases. Germline loops: CDR1 SGHAT, CDR2 FQNNGV. The CDR3 has 17 residues. Trimming at V came to 0 bases and at J to 3 bases, leaving 10 bases not matched to a gene. CDR3: CASSLDRGLAGRYEQYF. Here the CDR3 DNA reads TGTGCCAGCAGCTTAGATCGGGGCCTAGCGGGTCGCTACGAGCAGTACTTC.

The table lists this clone with a few counts. This chain links TRBV19 with TRBJ1-1, with D possibly TRBD1 on 5 matching bases. Germline assignment: CDR1 LNHDA and CDR2 SQIVND (reference sequence). Between the trimmed V and J ends, which lost 5 bases and 2 bases, there was a span of 12 bases. This CDR3 has 14 amino acids. CDR3 loop: CASSLRQPNTEAFF. The CDR3 DNA sequence: TGTGCCAGTAGTCTCCGACAGCCCAACACTGAAGCTTTCTTT.

The genes are TRBV7-2 and TRBJ2-7, with 8 bases lining up with TRBD2. Trimming at V came to 5 bases and at J to 3 bases, leaving 9 bases not matched to a gene. The CDR3 is 15 residues long. CDR1 is SGHTA and CDR2 is FQGNSA in the germline V gene. This chain's CDR3 is CASSAQRGPLYEQYF. Written as DNA, the CDR3 is TGTGCCAGCAGCGCCCAGCGGGGGCCCCTCTACGAGCAGTACTTC.

This sequence joins TRBV2 and TRBJ1-2; tentatively, D is TRBD1 (5 bases). CDR3 length: 13 residues. V lost 8 bases, J lost 4 bases, and 14 bases lay in between. Germline assignment: CDR1 SNHLY and CDR2 FYNNEI. CDR3 region: CASEKRDFYGYTF. The CDR3 DNA follows: TGTGCCAGCGAGAAGAGGGACTTCTATGGCTACACCTTC.

This clone has only a few counts. V is TRBV9 and J is TRBJ1-1; the match to TRBD1 covers 7 bases. The CDR3 totals 13 residues. Germline V gene sequence: CDR1 SGDLS, CDR2 YYNGEE. Losses at the gene ends were 2 bases for V and 8 bases for J; bases not matched to a gene: 6. Here the CDR3 reads CASSVQTGREAFF. The CDR3 region has the DNA TGTGCCAGCAGCGTCCAGACAGGGCGCGAAGCTTTCTTT.

This clone was seen a few times. Other DNA sequences of this sample code for an identical CDR3. The chain employs TRBV7-2 and TRBJ2-2; no clear D. This CDR3 has 13 residues. Trimming stripped 1 base from V and 6 bases from J, with 6 bases between. Germline CDR1 is SGHTA and CDR2 is FQGNSA. The CDR3 coding sequence is TGTGCCAGCAGCTTAGTCGAGGCCGGGGAGCTGTTTTTT. Protein: CASSLVEAGELFF.

This clone was observed a few times. J is TRBJ2-5 and V is TRBV5-1; 8 positions agree with TRBD1. The length of the CDR3 is 14 residues. Germline V gene data show CDR1 as SGHRS and CDR2 as YFSETQ. V shed 4 bases and J 3 bases; nucleotides not matched to a gene: 5. CDR3 loop: CASSDQGAEETQYF. The CDR3 DNA follows: TGCGCCAGCAGCGACCAGGGGGCGGAAGAGACCCAGTACTTC.

A few counts support this clone. This chain links TRBV30 with TRBJ2-1; possibly TRBD2 for D (6 bases). The CDR3 covers 16 residues. Per germline, CDR1 GTSNPN and CDR2 SVGIG (reference sequence). The V and J ends lost 2 bases and 6 bases respectively, with 20 bases between them. DNA of the CDR3: TGTGCCTGGAGTTCACGCTTACTAGCTGGGGCCAATGAGCAGTTCTTC. This translates into CAWSSRLLAGANEQFF.

The chain combines TRBV6-5 with TRBJ2-7; D uncertain. Trimming stripped 6 bases from V and 3 bases from J, with 12 bases between. The CDR3 sequence is 13 residues long. The V gene's germline CDR1 is MNHEY and CDR2 SVGAGI. The CDR3 nucleotides read TGTGCCAGCAGCCGTGAGCGATTCTACGAGCAGTACTTC. Amino acid sequence: CASSRERFYEQYF.

V and J are TRBV5-6 and TRBJ2-3; 8 nucleotides line up with TRBD1. This CDR3 contains 19 residues. V lost 3 bases to trimming and J lost 4 bases; unmatched junction nucleotides: 19. The germline V gene encodes CDR1 SGHDT and CDR2 YYEEEE. The CDR3 loop is CASSYLSYSGRGQADTQYF. CDR3 nucleotides: TGTGCCAGCAGCTACTTGTCCTATTCAGGCAGGGGGCAGGCAGATACGCAGTATTTT.

This clone was seen only a few times. The rearrangement joins TRBV30 to TRBJ1-1; D is uncertain. With 0 bases removed from V and 1 base from J, the gap between germline ends came to 12 bases. CDR3 length: 15 amino acids. Germline values: CDR1 GTSNPN, CDR2 SVGIG (reference sequence). The CDR3 is CAWSVRGVRNTEAFF. The CDR3 coding sequence is TGTGCCTGGAGTGTACGGGGAGTCAGGAACACTGAAGCTTTCTTT.

The CDR3 protein is CASSLAPGSQETQYF. The CDR3, as DNA: TGTGCCAGCAGCTTGGCGCCGGGTTCTCAAGAGACCCAGTACTTC. The V and J genes are TRBV5-6 and TRBJ2-5; D is undetermined. Trimming took 0 bases from V and 2 from J, leaving 11 bases between them. CDR1 is SGHDT, CDR2 YYEEEE, per germline. This CDR3 region has 15 residues.

This clone was detected a few times. Mismatch with germline at one junction end may stem from a read error. This sequence joins TRBV7-7 and TRBJ2-1; D is undetermined. This CDR3 is built from 14 residues. Germline CDR1 reads SSHAT; CDR2 reads FNYEAQ (reference sequence). The CDR3 reads CASSPTSSYNEQFF. CDR3 DNA: TGTGCTAGCAGCCCAACGTCCTCTTACAATGAGCAGTTCTTC.

This clone was detected a few times. V and J are TRBV5-1 and TRBJ2-7, with 8 bases matching TRBD2. The CDR3 covers 14 residues. Trimming removed 4 bases from V and 2 bases from J; junction bases left unmatched: 5. Germline V CDR1 and CDR2: SGHRS, YFSETQ. This CDR3 is CASSPGGDPYEQYF. The DNA for the CDR3 is TGCGCCAGCAGCCCCGGGGGGGACCCCTACGAGCAGTACTTC.

This clone was counted only a few times. This chain links TRBV5-6 with TRBJ1-1; maybe TRBD1 (6 bases). V was shortened by 1 base and J by 3 bases, with 10 bases between the two germline ends. The germline CDR1 and CDR2 sequences are SGHDT and YYEEEE. There are 14 residues in the CDR3. The CDR3 reads CASSLQGHDTEAFF. The CDR3 DNA sequence: TGTGCCAGCAGCTTGCAGGGGCACGACACTGAAGCTTTCTTT.

This clone occurred a few times. V gene TRBV5-8 combines with J gene TRBJ2-1; D remains unclear. CDR3 length equals 12 residues. Deletions cut 5 bases from V and 4 bases from J, with 7 bases between. Germline V CDR1 and CDR2: SGHTS, YDEGEE. The CDR3 region is CASSSVYNEQFF. Written as DNA, the CDR3 is TGTGCCAGCAGTTCAGTATACAATGAGCAGTTCTTC.

This clone has more than one count but fewer than ten. The chain is built from TRBV30 and TRBJ2-7; the match to TRBD1 covers 10 bases. The CDR3 spans 14 residues. V was clipped by 4 bases and J by 5 bases; unmatched bases: 8. Germline CDR1 GTSNPN, CDR2 SVGIG (reference sequence). CDR3 sequence: CAWIRRGQGHEQYF. The CDR3 DNA reads as TGTGCCTGGATTCGGAGGGGACAGGGGCACGAGCAGTACTTC.